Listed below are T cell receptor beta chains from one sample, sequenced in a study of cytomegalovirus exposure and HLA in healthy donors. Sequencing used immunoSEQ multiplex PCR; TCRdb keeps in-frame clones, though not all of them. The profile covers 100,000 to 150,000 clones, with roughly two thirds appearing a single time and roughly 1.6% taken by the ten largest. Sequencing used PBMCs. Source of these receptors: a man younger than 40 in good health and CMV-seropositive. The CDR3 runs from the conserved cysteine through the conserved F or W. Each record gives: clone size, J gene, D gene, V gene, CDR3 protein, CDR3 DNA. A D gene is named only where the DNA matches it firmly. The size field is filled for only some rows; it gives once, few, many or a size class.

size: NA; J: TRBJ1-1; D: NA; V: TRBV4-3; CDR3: CASSQVWGGIGEMNTEAFF; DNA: TGCGCCAGCAGCCAAGTATGGGGAGGAATCGGGGAAATGAACACTGAAGCTTTCTTT
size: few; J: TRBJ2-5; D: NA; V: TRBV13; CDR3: CASSSEVSGETQYF; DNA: TGTGCCAGCAGCTCCGAAGTCTCAGGAGAGACCCAGTACTTC
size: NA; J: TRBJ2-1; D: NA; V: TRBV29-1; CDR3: CSVERSGDYLLSSYNEQFF; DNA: TGCAGCGTTGAAAGGAGCGGAGACTATCTTCTTAGCTCCTACAATGAGCAGTTCTTC
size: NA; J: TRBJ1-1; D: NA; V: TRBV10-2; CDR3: CASSLRFNTEAFF; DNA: TGCGCCAGCAGTTTGAGGTTTAACACTGAAGCTTTCTTT
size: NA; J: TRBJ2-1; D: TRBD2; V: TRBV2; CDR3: CANRLAGGWVEQFF; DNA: TGTGCCAACCGACTAGCGGGTGGGTGGGTTGAGCAGTTCTTC
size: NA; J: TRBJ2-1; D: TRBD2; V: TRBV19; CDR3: CASSIQAGSYNEQFF; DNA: TGTGCCAGTAGTATACAAGCGGGATCCTACAATGAGCAGTTCTTC
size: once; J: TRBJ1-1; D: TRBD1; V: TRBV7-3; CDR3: CASSSRQGSTEAFF; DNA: TGTGCCAGCAGCAGCAGACAGGGAAGCACTGAAGCTTTCTTT
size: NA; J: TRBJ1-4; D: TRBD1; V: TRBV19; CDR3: CASSVDRGRLEKLFF; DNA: TGTGCCAGTAGTGTTGACAGGGGGCGACTTGAAAAACTGTTTTTT
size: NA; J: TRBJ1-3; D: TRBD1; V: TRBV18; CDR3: CASSPGQTIEGHTIYF; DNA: TGTGCCAGCTCACCGGGACAGACCATCGAGGGTCACACCATATATTTT
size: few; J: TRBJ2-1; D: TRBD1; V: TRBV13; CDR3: CASRDSPTREQFF; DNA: TGTGCCAGCCGGGACAGCCCAACTAGAGAGCAGTTCTTC
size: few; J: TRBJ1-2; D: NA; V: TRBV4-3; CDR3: CASSHLTGTGYTF; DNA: TGCGCCAGCAGCCACCTTACAGGGACGGGCTACACCTTC
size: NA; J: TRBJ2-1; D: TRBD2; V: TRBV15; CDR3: CATSRQLAGDYNEQFF; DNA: TGTGCCACCAGCCGACAGCTAGCGGGGGACTACAATGAGCAGTTCTTC
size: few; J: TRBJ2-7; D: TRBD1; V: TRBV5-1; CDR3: CASSFSGQGAQEQYF; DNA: TGCGCCAGCAGCTTCTCGGGACAGGGGGCGCAGGAGCAGTACTTC
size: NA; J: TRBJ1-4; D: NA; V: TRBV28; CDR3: CASSFDSWGDEKLFF; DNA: TGTGCCAGCAGTTTTGACAGCTGGGGGGATGAAAAACTGTTTTTT
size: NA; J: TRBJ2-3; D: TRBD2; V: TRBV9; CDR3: CASSAIAGGPNTQYF; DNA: TGTGCCAGCAGCGCCATAGCGGGAGGTCCAAATACGCAGTATTTT
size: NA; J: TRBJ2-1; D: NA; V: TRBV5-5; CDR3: CASSSDPDRIPPYNEQFF; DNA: TGTGCCAGCAGCTCCGACCCCGACAGAATTCCACCCTACAATGAGCAGTTCTTC
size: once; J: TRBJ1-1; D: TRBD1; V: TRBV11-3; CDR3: CASSLNRGVNTEAFF; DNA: TGTGCCAGCAGCTTAAACAGGGGAGTGAACACTGAAGCTTTCTTT
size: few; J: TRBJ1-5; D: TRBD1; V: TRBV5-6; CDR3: CASSGGDRGSDQPQHF; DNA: TGTGCCAGCAGCGGGGGGGACAGGGGAAGCGATCAGCCCCAGCATTTT
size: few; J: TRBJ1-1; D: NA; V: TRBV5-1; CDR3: CASSLSWSGRTEAFF; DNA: TGCGCCAGCAGCTTGAGTTGGTCCGGGAGGACTGAAGCTTTCTTT
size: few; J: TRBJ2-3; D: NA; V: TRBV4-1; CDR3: CASSQLGRAEGDTQYF; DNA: TGCGCCAGCAGCCAATTGGGCCGGGCGGAGGGAGATACGCAGTATTTT
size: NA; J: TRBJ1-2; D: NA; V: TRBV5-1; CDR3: CASSLGRRLNYGYTF; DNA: TGCGCCAGCAGCCTGGGGAGACGTCTTAACTATGGCTACACCTTC
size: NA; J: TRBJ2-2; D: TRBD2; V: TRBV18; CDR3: CASSPRLADTGELFF; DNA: TGTGCCAGCTCACCACGACTAGCTGACACCGGGGAGCTGTTTTTT
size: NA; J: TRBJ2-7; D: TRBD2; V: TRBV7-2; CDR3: CASGGTSGPGPYEQYF; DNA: TGTGCCAGCGGCGGGACTAGCGGTCCGGGGCCCTACGAGCAGTACTTC
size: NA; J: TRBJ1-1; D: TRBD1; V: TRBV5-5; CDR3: CASSLASNRGRGNTEAFF; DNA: TGTGCCAGCAGCTTGGCTAGCAACAGGGGGCGCGGGAACACTGAAGCTTTCTTT
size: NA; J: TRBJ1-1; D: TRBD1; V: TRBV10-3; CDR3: CAISRTGVNTEAFF; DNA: TGTGCCATCAGTCGGACAGGAGTGAACACTGAAGCTTTCTTT
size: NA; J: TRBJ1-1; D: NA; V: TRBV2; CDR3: CASRRDYSEAFF; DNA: TGTGCCAGCAGGAGGGACTATTCTGAAGCTTTCTTT
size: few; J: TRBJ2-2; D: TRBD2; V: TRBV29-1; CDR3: CSGTAGENTGELFF; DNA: TGCAGCGGCACAGCGGGGGAGAACACCGGGGAGCTGTTTTTT
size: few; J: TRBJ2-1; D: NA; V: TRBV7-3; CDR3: CASSSASVNEQFF; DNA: TGTGCCAGCAGCTCCGCTAGTGTCAATGAGCAGTTCTTC
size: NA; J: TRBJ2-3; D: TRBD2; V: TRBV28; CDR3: CASSLVLAGTDTQYF; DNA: TGTGCCAGCAGTTTGGTCCTAGCGGGCACAGATACGCAGTATTTT
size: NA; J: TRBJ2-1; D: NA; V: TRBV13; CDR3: CASSWGLAYNEQFF; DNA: TGTGCCAGCAGCTGGGGACTGGCATATAATGAGCAGTTCTTC
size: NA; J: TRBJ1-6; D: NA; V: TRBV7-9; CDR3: CASSLNPPDSPLHF; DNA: TGTGCCAGCAGCTTAAACCCGCCGGATTCACCCCTCCACTTT
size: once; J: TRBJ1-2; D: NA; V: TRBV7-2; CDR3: CASSSRQKNDYGYTF; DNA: TGTGCCAGCAGCTCCCGACAGAAAAACGACTATGGCTACACCTTC
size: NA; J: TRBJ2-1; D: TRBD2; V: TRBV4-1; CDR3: CASRRPGGTPKGEQFF; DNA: TGCGCCAGCCGCCGACCGGGAGGTACGCCCAAGGGTGAGCAGTTCTTC
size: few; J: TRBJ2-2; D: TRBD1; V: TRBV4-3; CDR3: CASSQDWGQGATGELFF; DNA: TGCGCCAGCAGCCAAGATTGGGGACAGGGTGCAACCGGGGAGCTGTTTTTT
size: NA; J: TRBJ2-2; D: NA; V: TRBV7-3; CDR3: CASSLGGRGNTGELFF; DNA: TGTGCCAGCAGCTTAGGGGGCCGAGGGAACACCGGGGAGCTGTTTTTT
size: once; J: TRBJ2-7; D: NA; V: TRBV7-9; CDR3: CASTEAAAEQYF; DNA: TGTGCCAGCACCGAGGCAGCGGCGGAGCAGTACTTC
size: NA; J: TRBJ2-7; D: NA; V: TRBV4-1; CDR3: CASSQVALESYEQYF; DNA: TGCGCCAGCAGCCAAGTTGCACTAGAGTCCTACGAGCAGTACTTC
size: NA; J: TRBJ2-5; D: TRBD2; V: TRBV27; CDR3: CASRSWGLAVAQYF; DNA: TGTGCCAGCAGGTCGTGGGGACTAGCGGTGGCCCAGTACTTC
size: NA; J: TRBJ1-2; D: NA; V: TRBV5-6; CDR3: CASSRQDRPGSLYGYTF; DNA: TGTGCCAGCAGCCGGCAAGACAGGCCTGGTAGTCTCTATGGCTACACCTTC
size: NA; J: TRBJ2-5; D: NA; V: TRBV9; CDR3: CASSAGTHSQETQYF; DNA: TGTGCCAGCAGCGCCGGGACACACAGTCAAGAGACCCAGTACTTC